Listed below are T cell receptor beta chains from one sample, sequenced in a study of blood T cell repertoires in COVID-19. The table came from immunoSEQ multiplex PCR; TCRdb's copy has only in-frame clones and leaves some out. The sample lists tens of thousands of clones, 70% to 90% occurring once. Input material: peripheral blood. The receptors were sampled from a man between 65 and 80 years old with active or convalescent COVID-19. Each CDR3 is given with its conserved first and last residue. A D gene is named only where the DNA matches it firmly. Size values are once, few and many counts, or a class for expanded clones, and some rows have none.

cdr3_nt cdr3_aa d_call j_call clone_size v_call
TGTGCCAGCAGCTTGGACATCGGCTCTGGAAACACCATATATTTT CASSLDIGSGNTIYF - TRBJ1-3 - TRBV13
TGTGCCAGTAGTATAGATCTAGAGAACACTGAAGCTTTCTTT CASSIDLENTEAFF - TRBJ1-1 - TRBV19
TGCGCCAGCCGGGACAGGGTCTACGAGCAGTACTTC CASRDRVYEQYF TRBD1 TRBJ2-7 - TRBV5-1
TGTGCCAGCAGTTACTCTGGCTTCTCTGGGGCCAACGTCCTGACTTTC CASSYSGFSGANVLTF - TRBJ2-6 - TRBV6-5
TGTGCCAGCAGCTTAGCGGGGGAGGCCACAGAGACCCAGTACTTC CASSLAGEATETQYF - TRBJ2-5 - TRBV7-7
TGTGCCAGCAGCCCCAGGAGGGGGGGAATTGACTATGGCTACACCTTC CASSPRRGGIDYGYTF - TRBJ1-2 once TRBV6-6
TGTGCCAGCCGGAAAGGGGAATCCTATAATTCACCCCTCCACTTT CASRKGESYNSPLHF - TRBJ1-6 - TRBV6-6
TGTGCCAGCTCACCCTTTGCGGGGGGAGAGGCAGATACGCAGTATTTT CASSPFAGGEADTQYF TRBD2 TRBJ2-3 - TRBV18
TGTGCCAGCAGCCGCCTACCCTACACTGAAGCTTTCTTT CASSRLPYTEAFF - TRBJ1-1 - TRBV11-1
TGCGCCAGCAGCCAACTCAGAGGACAGGGGTATGGTGAGCAGTTCTTC CASSQLRGQGYGEQFF TRBD1 TRBJ2-1 - TRBV23-1
TGCAGCGTTGATAGGACAGGGAGGGAGACCCAGTACTTC CSVDRTGRETQYF TRBD1 TRBJ2-5 - TRBV29-1
TGCAGCGTTGGCCTGGCCGTGCTAGGTTCATCCTACAATGAGCAGTTCTTC CSVGLAVLGSSYNEQFF - TRBJ2-1 - TRBV29-1
TGTGCCAGCAGTTCCCCCGCGGGGGGGGAAGAGACCCAGTACTTC CASSSPAGGEETQYF TRBD2 TRBJ2-5 - TRBV6-2/TRBV6-3
TGTGCCAGCAGCTTATGGGTTAATAAGAGGTATCAGCCCCAGCATTTT CASSLWVNKRYQPQHF - TRBJ1-5 - TRBV7-2
TGTGCCAGCAGCTGGACAGTCTACACCGGGGAGCTGTTTTTT CASSWTVYTGELFF - TRBJ2-2 few TRBV5-6
TGTGCCAGCCCCCGGGACAGGGGGCGCACTGAAGCTTTCTTT CASPRDRGRTEAFF TRBD1 TRBJ1-1 - TRBV2
TGCGCCAGCAGCTTGGGACAGGGTTTGGGATCCTACGAGCAGTACTTC CASSLGQGLGSYEQYF TRBD1 TRBJ2-7 - TRBV5-1
TGTGCCAGCAGCTTGAGTGGGGGGACCACTGAAGCTTTCTTT CASSLSGGTTEAFF - TRBJ1-1 few TRBV5-5
TGTGCCAGTCTGACATCCGAACAGGGTTTGCGTGGCTACACCTTC CASLTSEQGLRGYTF - TRBJ1-2 - TRBV28
TGTGCCAGCAGCCAAGATTACAACAAGGATACGCAGTATTTT CASSQDYNKDTQYF - TRBJ2-3 - TRBV3-1/TRBV3-2
TGTGCCAGCAGTTTCGGGAATCAGCCCCAGCATTTT CASSFGNQPQHF - TRBJ1-5 - TRBV7-9
TGCGCCAGCAGCCAGGCTGGGACAGCCTGGGGGAACACTGAAGCTTTCTTT CASSQAGTAWGNTEAFF TRBD1 TRBJ1-1 - TRBV4-1
TGCAGTGCTATTATCGATGAAAAACTGTTTTTT CSAIIDEKLFF - TRBJ1-4 - TRBV20-1
TGTGCCAGCAGCCAAGAATTCGGGACACCCCTCCACTTT CASSQEFGTPLHF - TRBJ1-6 - TRBV14
TGTGCCAGCAGTGAGGTGCCGCGCTATGGCTACACCTTC CASSEVPRYGYTF - TRBJ1-2 - TRBV2